This T cell receptor beta chain was captured in a study of blood T cell repertoires in COVID-19. On the study more broadly: Samples taken during acute and convalescent COVID-19 were collected in the United States, Italy and Spain. Sample material is recorded as cDNA or gDNA derived from T cells, B-cell-depleted T cells, or PBMCs.

Authors' analysis steps: By means of reference gene primer amplification, nucleated cell counts were estimated. Clones were sequenced by immunoSEQ multiplex PCR, and TCRdb holds only the in-frame ones, with some missing. V and J calls and clone size are as listed in that table; D and trimming were resolved from the DNA. The repertoire holds approximately 210,000 clones, roughly 90% seen once, with 2.2% in the top ten. Germline-derived CDR1 and CDR2 are SGHNT and YYREEE (reference sequence). This CDR3 region has 18 residues. The junction had 18 bases not matched to a gene; V was cut back by 3 bases and J by 7 bases.

Sample: peripheral blood. The chain joins TRBV5-4 to TRBJ2-5; 10 nucleotides match TRBD2. This TCR was sampled from a man younger than 45 who had recovered from COVID-19. The CDR3 nucleotides read TGTGCCAGCAGCTCACCTACCTTTCTAGCGGGGGCTGACGCGACCCAGTACTTC. It is translated as CASSSPTFLAGADATQYF.